Listed below are T cell receptor beta chains from one sample, sequenced in a study of T-cell memory formation after mild COVID-19. TCRdb reanalysed the 5' RACE reads using MiXCR and keeps one entry per CDR3 protein. The sample yields just over 400,000 distinct CDR3 sequences, 20% to 30% seen once. Material: PBMCs or a T cell subset sorted from them (not recorded which). The source of these receptors is an adult woman who had mild COVID-19 (a few samples of this study predate the infection). Cell type and time point are not known. Each CDR3 is given with its conserved first and last residue. Each record gives: clone size, D gene, V gene, J gene, CDR3 DNA, CDR3 protein. D genes are given only for firm matches. Expanded clones are given a class, and other clones once, few, many or no size at all.

NA	NA	TRBV7-2	TRBJ2-3	TGTGCCGGGGTATCCGGGACATATTACACAGATACGCAGTATTTT	CAGVSGTYYTDTQYF
NA	NA	TRBV11-2	TRBJ2-7	TGTGCCAGCAGCTCCGGTCTCGCGGGTAGGAGCTACGAGCAGTACTTC	CASSSGLAGRSYEQYF
few	NA	TRBV5-8	TRBJ2-7	TGTGCCAGCAGCCCCGGTCCTACTTTCTACGAGCAGTACTTC	CASSPGPTFYEQYF
few	TRBD2	TRBV19	TRBJ2-5	TGTGCCAGTAGTATACTAAGCGGGAGGGCACAAGAGACCCAGTACTTC	CASSILSGRAQETQYF
NA	NA	TRBV12-3/TRBV12-4	TRBJ2-2	TGTGCCATCCTCAGTTCCGGGGAGCTGTTTTTT	CAILSSGELFF
NA	NA	TRBV20-1	TRBJ2-1	TGCAGTGGTGTTGCAGGGTCCAATGAGCAGTTCTTC	CSGVAGSNEQFF
NA	NA	TRBV29-1	TRBJ2-5	TGCAGCGTTTGCCCGGTACTTCAAGAGACCCAGTACTTC	CSVCPVLQETQYF
medium-sized	TRBD1	TRBV4-1	TRBJ2-2	TGCGCCAGCACCCACGACAGGGGGCCCGGGGAGCTGTTTTTT	CASTHDRGPGELFF
few	NA	TRBV7-6	TRBJ1-1	TGTGCCAGCAGCTCCCGAGGGGGTGAAGCTTTCTTT	CASSSRGGEAFF
NA	TRBD2	TRBV20-1	TRBJ2-7	TGCAGTGCTCCTCCGCCAGCGGGGGGGGACTACGAGCAGTACTTC	CSAPPPAGGDYEQYF
NA	NA	TRBV5-1	TRBJ2-7	TGCGCCAGCAGCCCCACACGGGCAGGACTCAACTACGAGCAGTACTTC	CASSPTRAGLNYEQYF